This T cell receptor beta chain stems from a study of technical replicates of blood from four donors. The CDR3 runs to 17 residues. From germline, CDR1 is MNHEY and CDR2 SMNVEV (reference sequence). Trimming removed 3 bases from V and 6 bases from J; junction bases left unmatched: 12. The table came from immunoSEQ multiplex PCR; TCRdb's copy has only in-frame clones and leaves some out. This sample has around 80,000 clones, with roughly 98% found just once. V usage is TRBV27 and J usage is TRBJ2-1; 9 bases agree with TRBD1. This sequence was found in a human donor in good health. Sequences were obtained from T cells isolated from PBMCs. The CDR3 region has the DNA TGTGCCAGCAGTTTTGATCAGGGGGACAGGGATGGCAATGAGCAGTTCTTC. It encodes CASSFDQGDRDGNEQFF.